This TCR beta chain derives from a study of brain T cells in children with intractable seizures. Findings and limits, study-wide: Pre- and post-surgery blood differed in depth, so pre-surgery absences may be undersampling.

The germline CDR1 and CDR2 sequences are MNHEY and SVGAGI. The CDR3 has 13 amino acids. V trimming: 9 bases; J trimming: 1 base; junction bases outside the gene matches: 4. Sequencing was performed with immunoSEQ multiplex PCR; in TCRdb, only in-frame clones are kept and a portion is missing. The table has roughly 110,000 clones, 94% seen once. Turning to this clone: Its antigen is undetermined.

The rearrangement joins TRBV6-5 to TRBJ2-7; the match to TRBD1 covers 9 bases. The sequence was obtained from a boy under two years old with hemimegalencephaly and intractable seizures. Source: peripheral blood, taken at surgery. The CDR3 loop reads CASVGTGSYEQYF. CDR3 DNA sequence: TGTGCCAGTGTGGGGACAGGGTCCTACGAGCAGTACTTC.